The 9 T cell receptor beta chains below were found in one sample sequenced in a study of blood T cell repertoires in COVID-19. Some clones are missing from TCRdb's copy, which holds only in-frame ones; the method was immunoSEQ multiplex PCR. The table lists about 100,000 clones, 87% of them singletons. The sample comprised peripheral blood. Receptors originate from a man in his thirties or forties in a cohort sampled during active COVID-19.

This chain joins TRBV19 and TRBJ2-6, with 9 nucleotides matching TRBD1. The germline gives CDR1 LNHDA, CDR2 SQIVND (reference sequence). CDR3 length equals 16 residues. J lost 1 base, V lost 4 bases, and 2 bases had no gene match. The CDR3 sequence: CASSSDRGSGANVLTF. CDR3 nucleotides: TGTGCCAGTAGTAGTGACAGGGGGTCTGGGGCCAACGTCCTGACTTTC. Supplemented by reference TRBV19 and TRBJ2-6, the full variable domain reads DGGITQSPKYLFRKEGQNVTLSCEQNLNHDAMYWYRQDPGQGLRLIYYSQIVNDFQKGDIAEGYSVSREKKESFPLTVTSAQKNPTAFYLCASSSDRGSGANVLTFGAGSRLTVL.

The chain has TRBV7-2 and TRBJ1-6; D is uncertain. The CDR3 extends over 12 amino acids. Trimming shortened V by 3 bases and J by 7 bases, and 4 bases separated the two germline ends. The germline V gene has CDR1 SGHTA and CDR2 FQGNSA. This chain's CDR3 is CASSFGNSPLHF. DNA for the CDR3: TGTGCCAGCAGCTTCGGGAATTCACCCCTCCACTTT. The full variable domain, in which reference TRBV7-2 and TRBJ1-6 provide the parts outside the CDR3, is GAGVSQSPSNKVTEKGKDVELRCDPISGHTALYWYRQSLGQGLEFLIYFQGNSAPDKSGLPSDRFSAERTGGSVSTLTIQRTQQEDSAVYLCASSFGNSPLHFGNGTRLTVT.

This clone was recorded a few times. The rearrangement joins TRBV6-6 to TRBJ2-3, with TRBD2 as a possible D gene (5 bases). The CDR3 extends over 13 amino acids. The germline gives CDR1 MNHNY, CDR2 SVGAGI (reference sequence). Deletions cut 2 bases from V and 5 bases from J, with 8 bases between. CDR3 bases: TGTGCCAGCAGTTACGATGCGGGAGATACGCAGTATTTT. It codes for CASSYDAGDTQYF.

DNA of the CDR3: TGCGCCAGCAGCTATCGCAGCATCTTAACTATGAACACTGAAGCTTTCTTT. As protein: CASSYRSILTMNTEAFF. V gene TRBV4-1 combines with J gene TRBJ1-1; D call uncertain. There are 17 residues in the CDR3. Germline CDR1 reads MGHRA; CDR2 reads YSYEKL. The V end was cut by 5 bases, the J end by 0 bases, with 19 bases between.

This clone has a single count. V gene TRBV5-1 combines with J gene TRBJ2-3; 9 bases are a match to TRBD2. The CDR3 is 15 amino acids. Germline V CDR1 and CDR2: SGHRS, YFSETQ. V dropped 8 bases and J dropped 1; count of bases not matched to a gene: 8. CDR3 sequence: CASTRGGRGTDTQYF. The CDR3, as DNA: TGCGCCAGTACGCGGGGGGGCCGCGGCACAGATACGCAGTATTTT.

V and J are TRBV19 and TRBJ1-6; no clear D gene. The V end was cut by 10 bases, the J end by 8 bases, with 21 bases between. Germline CDR1 and CDR2: LNHDA and SQIVND (reference sequence). The CDR3 loop spans 15 amino acids. The CDR3 sequence is CATSPAGSWDSPLHF. CDR3 DNA sequence: TGTGCCACCAGCCCCGCAGGAAGTTGGGATTCACCCCTCCACTTT.

The chain is built from TRBV6-1 and TRBJ1-4; 7 bases align to TRBD1. The V and J ends lost 1 base and 4 bases, in that order; junction bases with no gene match: 3. The germline CDR1 and CDR2 sequences are MNHNS and SASEGT. The CDR3 runs 15 residues. The DNA of the CDR3 is TGTGCCAGCAGTGAAGGGACAGGAATTAATGAAAAACTGTTTTTT. This gives the protein CASSEGTGINEKLFF.

V is TRBV5-4 and J is TRBJ2-3; 15 nucleotides align to TRBD2. CDR3 length: 18 residues. Losses at the gene ends were 1 base for V and 5 bases for J; bases not matched to a gene: 8. CDR1 and CDR2 from the germline V gene are SGHNT and YYREEE (reference sequence). The CDR3 nucleotides read TGTGCCAGCAGCTTGCGGGGACTAGCGGGGGGCCAAGGAGATACGCAGTATTTT. Translated: CASSLRGLAGGQGDTQYF. Looking up the rest from reference TRBV5-4 and TRBJ2-3 gives the full variable domain: ETGVTQSPTHLIKTRGQQVTLRCSSQSGHNTVSWYQQALGQGPQFIFQYYREEENGRGNFPPRFSGLQFPNYSSELNVNALELDDSALYLCASSLRGLAGGQGDTQYFGPGTRLTVL.

The chain is built from TRBV5-4 and TRBJ2-3, with 8 bases that match TRBD2. Germline V gives CDR1 SGHNT, CDR2 YYREEE (reference sequence). V was clipped by 1 base and J by 1 base; unmatched bases: 5. The CDR3 covers 16 residues. CDR3 sequence: CASSLRLAGRTDTQYF. The CDR3 region has the DNA TGTGCCAGCAGCTTGAGGCTAGCGGGCCGCACAGATACGCAGTATTTT.